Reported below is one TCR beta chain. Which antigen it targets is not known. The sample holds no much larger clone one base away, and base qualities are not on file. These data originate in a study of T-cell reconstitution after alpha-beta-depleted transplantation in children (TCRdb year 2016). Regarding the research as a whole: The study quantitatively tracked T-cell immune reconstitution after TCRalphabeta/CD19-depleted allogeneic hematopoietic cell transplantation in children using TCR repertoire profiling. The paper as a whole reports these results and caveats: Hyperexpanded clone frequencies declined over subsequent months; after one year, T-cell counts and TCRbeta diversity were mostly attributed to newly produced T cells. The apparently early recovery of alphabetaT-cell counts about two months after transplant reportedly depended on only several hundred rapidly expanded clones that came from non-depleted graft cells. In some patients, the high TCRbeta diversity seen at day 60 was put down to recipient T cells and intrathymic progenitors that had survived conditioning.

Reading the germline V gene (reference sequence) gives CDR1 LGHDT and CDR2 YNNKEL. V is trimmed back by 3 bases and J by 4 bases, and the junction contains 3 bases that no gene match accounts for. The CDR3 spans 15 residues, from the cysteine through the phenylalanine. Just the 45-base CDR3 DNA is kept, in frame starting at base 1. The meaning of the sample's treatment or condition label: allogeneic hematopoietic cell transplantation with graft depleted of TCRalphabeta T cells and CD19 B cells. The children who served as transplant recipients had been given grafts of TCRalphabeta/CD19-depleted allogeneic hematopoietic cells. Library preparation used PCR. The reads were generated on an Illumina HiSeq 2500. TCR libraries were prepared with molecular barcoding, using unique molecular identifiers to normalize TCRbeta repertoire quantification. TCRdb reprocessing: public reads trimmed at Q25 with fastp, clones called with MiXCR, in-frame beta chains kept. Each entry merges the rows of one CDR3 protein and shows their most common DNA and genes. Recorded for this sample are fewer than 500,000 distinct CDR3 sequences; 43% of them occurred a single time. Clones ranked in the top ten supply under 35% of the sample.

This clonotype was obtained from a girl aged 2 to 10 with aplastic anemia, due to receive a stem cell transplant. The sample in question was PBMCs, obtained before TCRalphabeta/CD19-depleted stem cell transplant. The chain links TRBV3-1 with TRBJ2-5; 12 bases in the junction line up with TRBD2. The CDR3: CASSQTSGGAETQYF. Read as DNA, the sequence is TGTGCCAGCAGCCAGACTAGCGGGGGCGCAGAGACCCAGTACTTC.